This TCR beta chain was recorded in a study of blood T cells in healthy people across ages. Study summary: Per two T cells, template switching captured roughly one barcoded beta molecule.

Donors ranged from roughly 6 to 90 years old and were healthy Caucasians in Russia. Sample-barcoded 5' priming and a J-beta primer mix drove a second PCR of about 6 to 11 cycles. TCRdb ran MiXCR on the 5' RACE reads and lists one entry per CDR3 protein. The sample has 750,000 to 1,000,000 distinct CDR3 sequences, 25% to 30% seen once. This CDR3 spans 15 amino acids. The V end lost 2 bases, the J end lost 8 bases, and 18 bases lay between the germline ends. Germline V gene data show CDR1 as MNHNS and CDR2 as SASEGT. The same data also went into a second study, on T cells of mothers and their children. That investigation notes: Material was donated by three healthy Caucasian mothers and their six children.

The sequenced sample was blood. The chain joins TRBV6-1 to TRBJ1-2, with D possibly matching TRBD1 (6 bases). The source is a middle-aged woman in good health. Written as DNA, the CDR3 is TGTGCCAGCAGTGAAAACGGGGGCCTCCTAATCGGCTACACCTTC. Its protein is CASSENGGLLIGYTF.